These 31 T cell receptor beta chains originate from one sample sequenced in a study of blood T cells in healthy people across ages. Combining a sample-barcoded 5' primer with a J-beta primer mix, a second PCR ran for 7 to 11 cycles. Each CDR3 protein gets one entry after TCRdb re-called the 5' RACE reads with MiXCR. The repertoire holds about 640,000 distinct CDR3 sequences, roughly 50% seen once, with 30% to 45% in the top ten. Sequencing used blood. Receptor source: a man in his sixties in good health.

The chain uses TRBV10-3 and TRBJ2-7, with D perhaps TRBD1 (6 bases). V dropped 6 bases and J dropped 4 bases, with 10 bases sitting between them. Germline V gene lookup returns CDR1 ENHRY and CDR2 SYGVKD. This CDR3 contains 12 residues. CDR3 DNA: TGTGCCATCAGCCTTCAGGGGTACGAGCAGTACTTC. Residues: CAISLQGYEQYF.

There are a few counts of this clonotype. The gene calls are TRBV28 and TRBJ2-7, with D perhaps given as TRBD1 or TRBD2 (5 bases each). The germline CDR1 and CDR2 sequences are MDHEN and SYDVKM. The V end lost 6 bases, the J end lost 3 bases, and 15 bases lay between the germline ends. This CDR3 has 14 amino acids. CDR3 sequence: CASRNSGTDYEQYF. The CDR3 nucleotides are TGTGCCAGCAGAAATTCCGGGACGGACTACGAGCAGTACTTC.

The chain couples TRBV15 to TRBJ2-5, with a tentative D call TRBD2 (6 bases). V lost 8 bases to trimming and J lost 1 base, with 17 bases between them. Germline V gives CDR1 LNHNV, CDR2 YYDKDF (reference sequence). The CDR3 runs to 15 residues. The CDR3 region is CATGPTRDFQETQYF. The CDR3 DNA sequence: TGTGCCACCGGCCCGACCAGGGACTTCCAAGAGACCCAGTACTTC. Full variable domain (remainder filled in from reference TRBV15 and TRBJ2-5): DAMVIQNPRYQVTQFGKPVTLSCSQTLNHNVMYWYQQKSSQAPKLLFHYYDKDFNNEADTPDNFQSRRPNTSFCFLDIRSPGLGDTAMYLCATGPTRDFQETQYFGPGTRLLVL.

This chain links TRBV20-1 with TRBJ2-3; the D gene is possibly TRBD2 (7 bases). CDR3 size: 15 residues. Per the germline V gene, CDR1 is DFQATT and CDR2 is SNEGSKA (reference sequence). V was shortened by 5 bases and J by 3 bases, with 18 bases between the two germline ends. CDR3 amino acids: CSAFQKGGVTDTQYF. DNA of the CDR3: TGCAGTGCTTTCCAAAAGGGGGGGGTAACAGATACGCAGTATTTT.

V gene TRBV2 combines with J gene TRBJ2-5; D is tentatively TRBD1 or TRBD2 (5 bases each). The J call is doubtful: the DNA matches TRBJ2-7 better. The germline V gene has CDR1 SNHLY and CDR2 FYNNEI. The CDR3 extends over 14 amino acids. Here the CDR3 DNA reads TGTGCCAGCAGTGAAGTCAGGGACGACTACGAGCAGTACTTC. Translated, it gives CASSEVRDDYEQYF.

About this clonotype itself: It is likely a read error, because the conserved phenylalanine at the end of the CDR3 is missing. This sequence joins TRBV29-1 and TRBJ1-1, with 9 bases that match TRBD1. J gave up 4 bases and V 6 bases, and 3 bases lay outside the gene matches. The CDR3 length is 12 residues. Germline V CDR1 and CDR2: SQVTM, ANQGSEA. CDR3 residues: CSVRTGVTEAFL. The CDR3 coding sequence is TGCAGCGTAAGGACAGGGGTCACTGAAGCTTTCCTT.

CDR3 sequence (DNA): TGTGCCAGCAGCCAAGACAGCCCGAACACCGGGGAGCTGTTTTTT. Translation: CASSQDSPNTGELFF. V is TRBV11-2 and J is TRBJ2-2; TRBD1 is a possible D gene (5 bases). The CDR3 totals 15 residues. Germline assignment: CDR1 SGHAT and CDR2 FQNNGV. The V end lost 5 bases, the J end lost 0 bases, and 10 bases lay between the germline ends. The entire variable domain, with the rest obtained from reference TRBV11-2 and TRBJ2-2, is as follows: EAGVAQSPRYKIIEKRQSVAFWCNPISGHATLYWYQQILGQGPKLLIQFQNNGVVDDSQLPKDRFSAERLKGVDSTLKIQPAKLEDSAVYLCASSQDSPNTGELFFGEGSRLTVL.

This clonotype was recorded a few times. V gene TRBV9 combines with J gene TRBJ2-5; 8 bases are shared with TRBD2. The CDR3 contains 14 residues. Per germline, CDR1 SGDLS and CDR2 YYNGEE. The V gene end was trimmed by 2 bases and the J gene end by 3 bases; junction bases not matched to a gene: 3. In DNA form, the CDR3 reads TGTGCCAGCAGCGTCGGGGGGGCGGAAGAGACCCAGTACTTC. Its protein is CASSVGGAEETQYF.

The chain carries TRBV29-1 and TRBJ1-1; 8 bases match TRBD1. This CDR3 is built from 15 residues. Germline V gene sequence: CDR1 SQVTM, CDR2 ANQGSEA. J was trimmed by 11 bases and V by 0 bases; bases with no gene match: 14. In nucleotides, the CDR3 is TGCAGCGTTGAAGACACTCAGGGGGCCGGCCTGAGCGCTTTCTTT. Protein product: CSVEDTQGAGLSAFF. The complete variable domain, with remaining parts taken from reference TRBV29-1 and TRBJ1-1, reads SAVISQKPSRDICQRGTSLTIQCQVDSQVTMMFWYRQQPGQSLTLIATANQGSEATYESGFVIDKFPISRPNLTFSTLTVSNMSPEDSSIYLCSVEDTQGAGLSAFFGQGTRLTVV.

The CDR3: CASGEAVLGYGYTF. In nucleotides, the CDR3 is TGCGCCAGCGGCGAGGCAGTCTTGGGGTATGGCTACACCTTC. The chain carries TRBV4-1 and TRBJ1-2, with D hard to call. Trimming removed 8 bases at V and 5 bases at J, with 18 bases between. Germline-derived CDR1 and CDR2 are MGHRA and YSYEKL. The CDR3 runs 14 residues.

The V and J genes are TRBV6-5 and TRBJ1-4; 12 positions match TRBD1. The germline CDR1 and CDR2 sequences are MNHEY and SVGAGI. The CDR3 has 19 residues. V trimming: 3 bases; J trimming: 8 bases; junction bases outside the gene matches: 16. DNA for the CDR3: TGTGCCAGCAGTTATAACGAACCGGGACAGGGGGCCATAAGGGAAAAACTGTTTTTT. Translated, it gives CASSYNEPGQGAIREKLFF.

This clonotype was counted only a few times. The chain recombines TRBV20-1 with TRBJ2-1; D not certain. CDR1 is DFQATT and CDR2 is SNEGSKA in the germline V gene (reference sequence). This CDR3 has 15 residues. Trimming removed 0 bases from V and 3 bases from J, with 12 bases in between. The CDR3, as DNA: TGCAGTGCTAGAGATCTAGGGAACTTCTACAATGAGCAGTTCTTC. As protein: CSARDLGNFYNEQFF.

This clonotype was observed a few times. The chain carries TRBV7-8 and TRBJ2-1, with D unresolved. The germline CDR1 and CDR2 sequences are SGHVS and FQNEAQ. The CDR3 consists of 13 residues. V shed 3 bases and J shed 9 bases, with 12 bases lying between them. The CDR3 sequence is CASSFLLEIEQFF. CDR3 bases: TGTGCCAGCAGCTTCTTACTGGAAATTGAGCAGTTCTTC.

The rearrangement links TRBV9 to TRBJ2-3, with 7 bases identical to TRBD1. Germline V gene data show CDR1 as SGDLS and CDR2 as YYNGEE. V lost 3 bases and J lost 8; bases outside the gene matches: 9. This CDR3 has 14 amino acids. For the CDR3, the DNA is TGTGCCAGCAGCGGAGGGGGCACAGGGGTTACGCAGTATTTT. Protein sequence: CASSGGGTGVTQYF.

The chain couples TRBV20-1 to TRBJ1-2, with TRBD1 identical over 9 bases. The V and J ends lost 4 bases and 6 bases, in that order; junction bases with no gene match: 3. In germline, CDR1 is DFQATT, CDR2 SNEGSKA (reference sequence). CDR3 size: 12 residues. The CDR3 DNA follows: TGCAGTGCTACCCGGGACAGGGATGGCTACACCTTC. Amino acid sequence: CSATRDRDGYTF.

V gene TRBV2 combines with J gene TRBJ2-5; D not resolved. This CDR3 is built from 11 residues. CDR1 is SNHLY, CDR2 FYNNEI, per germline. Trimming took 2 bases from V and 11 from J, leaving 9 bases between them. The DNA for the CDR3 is TGTGCCAGCAGTGAACGCTCACCTCAGTACTTC. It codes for CASSERSPQYF.

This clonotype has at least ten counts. The CDR3 DNA sequence: TGCGCCAGCAGCTTGTTCACTAGCAACAATGAGCAGTTCTTC. This codes for CASSLFTSNNEQFF. The gene calls are TRBV5-1 and TRBJ2-1, with TRBD2 as a possible D gene (6 bases). V was shortened by 1 base and J by 5 bases, with 10 bases between the two germline ends. The length of the CDR3 is 14 residues. Per the germline V gene, CDR1 is SGHRS and CDR2 is YFSETQ.

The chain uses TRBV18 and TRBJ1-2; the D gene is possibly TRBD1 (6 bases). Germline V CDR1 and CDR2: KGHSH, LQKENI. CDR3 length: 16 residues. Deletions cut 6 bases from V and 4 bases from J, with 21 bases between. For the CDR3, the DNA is TGTGCCAGCTCTTCCACGGGACAAGGGCCGAGCTATGGCTACACCTTC. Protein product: CASSSTGQGPSYGYTF.

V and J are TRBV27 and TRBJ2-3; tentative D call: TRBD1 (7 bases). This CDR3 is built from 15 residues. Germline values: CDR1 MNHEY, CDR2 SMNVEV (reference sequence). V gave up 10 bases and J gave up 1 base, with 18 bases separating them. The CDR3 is CATRGVGGGTDTQYF. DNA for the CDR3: TGTGCCACCAGGGGGGTGGGCGGCGGCACAGATACGCAGTATTTT.

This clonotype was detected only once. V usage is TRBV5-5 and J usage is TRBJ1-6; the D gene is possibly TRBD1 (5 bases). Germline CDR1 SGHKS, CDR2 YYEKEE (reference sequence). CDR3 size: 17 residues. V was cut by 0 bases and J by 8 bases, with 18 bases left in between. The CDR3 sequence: CASSLEPGLGAYSPLHF. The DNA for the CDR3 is TGTGCCAGCAGCTTGGAGCCAGGCCTTGGGGCCTATTCACCCCTCCACTTT.

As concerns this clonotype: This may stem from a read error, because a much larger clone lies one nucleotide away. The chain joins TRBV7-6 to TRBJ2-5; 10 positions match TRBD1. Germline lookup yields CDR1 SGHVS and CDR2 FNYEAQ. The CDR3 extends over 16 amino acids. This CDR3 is CARSLGQGGQGETQYF. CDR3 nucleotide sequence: TGTGCCAGAAGCTTAGGACAGGGGGGTCAAGGCGAGACCCAGTACTTC.

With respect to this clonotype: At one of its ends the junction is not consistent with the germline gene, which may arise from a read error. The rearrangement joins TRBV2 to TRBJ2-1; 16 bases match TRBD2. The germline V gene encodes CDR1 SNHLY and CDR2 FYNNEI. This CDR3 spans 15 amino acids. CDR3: CASSGTSGGAGEQFF. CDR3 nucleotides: TGTGCCAGTAGTGGGACTAGCGGGGGGGCCGGGGAGCAGTTCTTC.

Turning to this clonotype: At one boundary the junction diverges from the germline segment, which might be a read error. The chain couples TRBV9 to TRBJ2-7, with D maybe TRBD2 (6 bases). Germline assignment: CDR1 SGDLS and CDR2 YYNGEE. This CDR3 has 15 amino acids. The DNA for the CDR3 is TGTGCCAGCAGTGTAGCCGGGACTGCGGCCTACGAGCAGTACTTC. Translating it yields CASSVAGTAAYEQYF.

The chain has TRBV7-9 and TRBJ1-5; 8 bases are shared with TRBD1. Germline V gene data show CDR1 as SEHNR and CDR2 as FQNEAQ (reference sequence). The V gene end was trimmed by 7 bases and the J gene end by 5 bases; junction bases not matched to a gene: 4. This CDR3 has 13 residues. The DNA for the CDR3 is TGTGCCAGCACAGGGGGCGAGTATCAGCCCCAGCATTTT. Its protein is CASTGGEYQPQHF.

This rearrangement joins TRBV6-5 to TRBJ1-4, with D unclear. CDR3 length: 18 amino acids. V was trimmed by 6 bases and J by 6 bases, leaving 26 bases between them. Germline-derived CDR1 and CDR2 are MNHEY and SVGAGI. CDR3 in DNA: TGTGCCAGCAGCCCTACTCGAGGGCTTAGTACGGTGGATGAAAAACTGTTTTTT. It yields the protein CASSPTRGLSTVDEKLFF.

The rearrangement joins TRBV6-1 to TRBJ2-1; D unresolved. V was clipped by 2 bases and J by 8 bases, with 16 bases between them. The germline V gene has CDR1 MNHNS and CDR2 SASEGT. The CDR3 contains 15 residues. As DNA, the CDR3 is TGTGCCAGCAGTGAATGGGTCCTCCCCAGCGATGAGCAGTTCTTC. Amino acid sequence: CASSEWVLPSDEQFF.

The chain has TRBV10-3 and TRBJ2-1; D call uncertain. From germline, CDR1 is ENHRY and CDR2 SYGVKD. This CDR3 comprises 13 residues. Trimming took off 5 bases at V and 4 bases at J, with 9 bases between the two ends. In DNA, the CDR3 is TGTGCCATCAGTCATGAGACTTACAATGAGCAGTTCTTC. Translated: CAISHETYNEQFF.

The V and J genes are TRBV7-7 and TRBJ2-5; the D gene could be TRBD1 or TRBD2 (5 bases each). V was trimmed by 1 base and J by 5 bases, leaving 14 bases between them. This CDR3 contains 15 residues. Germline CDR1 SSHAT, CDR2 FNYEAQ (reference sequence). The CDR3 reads CASSLGRQGGETQYF. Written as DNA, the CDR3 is TGTGCCAGCAGCTTAGGGCGTCAGGGCGGGGAGACCCAGTACTTC.

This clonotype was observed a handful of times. As DNA, the CDR3 is TGTGCCAGCAGCCCCGAGTCGGCTAGGGGTGAGACCCAGTACTTC. Amino acids: CASSPESARGETQYF. V is TRBV7-2 and J is TRBJ2-5; D possibly corresponds to TRBD1 (5 bases). Trimming pared 5 bases from V and 5 bases from J, leaving 18 bases between. CDR1 is SGHTA, CDR2 FQGNSA, per germline. This CDR3 contains 15 residues.

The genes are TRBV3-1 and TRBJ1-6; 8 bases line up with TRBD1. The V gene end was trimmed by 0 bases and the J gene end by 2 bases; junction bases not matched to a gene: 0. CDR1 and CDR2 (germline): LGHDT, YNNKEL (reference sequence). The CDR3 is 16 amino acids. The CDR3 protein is CASSQEQGAYNSPLHF. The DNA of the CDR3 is TGTGCCAGCAGCCAAGAACAGGGGGCCTATAATTCACCCCTCCACTTT.

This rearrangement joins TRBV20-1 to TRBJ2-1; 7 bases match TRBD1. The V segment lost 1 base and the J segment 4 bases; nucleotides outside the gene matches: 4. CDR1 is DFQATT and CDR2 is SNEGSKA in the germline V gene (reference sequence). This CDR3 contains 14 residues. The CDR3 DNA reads TGCAGTGCTAGAGGGCAGGGGGAATACAATGAGCAGTTCTTC. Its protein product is CSARGQGEYNEQFF.